A selection of T cell receptor beta chains follows, all from one sample in a study of T cells after yellow fever vaccination. TCRdb re-called the 5' RACE reads with MiXCR, one entry per CDR3 protein. The sample yields approximately 600,000 distinct CDR3 sequences, approximately 13% seen once. The sequenced sample was PBMCs, obtained on the day of the yellow fever booster vaccination. The receptors stem from a young man who received the YFV17D yellow fever vaccine. The CDR3 runs from the conserved cysteine through the conserved F or W. The D gene is left open where the match is weak. Some rows mark clone size as missing; the rest say once, few, many or name a class of expanded clone.

CDR3 DNA: TGTGCCAGCAGGGACCCCAACTTTGGTGAAAAACTGTTTTTT
CDR3 protein: CASRDPNFGEKLFF
clone size: few
V gene: TRBV6-1
J gene: TRBJ1-4
CDR3 length: 14
D gene: -

CDR3 DNA: TGTGCCAGCAGCGTAGAGGGGGCGAGGGAGACCCAGTACTTC
CDR3 protein: CASSVEGARETQYF
clone size: -
V gene: TRBV9
J gene: TRBJ2-5
CDR3 length: 14
D gene: TRBD1

CDR3 DNA: TGTGCCAGCAGCCCTACCCGAGACAGCGCTCTTGACTACGAGCAGTACTTC
CDR3 protein: CASSPTRDSALDYEQYF
clone size: many
V gene: TRBV7-9
J gene: TRBJ2-7
CDR3 length: 17
D gene: -

CDR3 DNA: TGTGCCAGCAGTTACGCGGAGGGAAGCACAGATACGCAGTATTTT
CDR3 protein: CASSYAEGSTDTQYF
clone size: few
V gene: TRBV4-2
J gene: TRBJ2-3
CDR3 length: 15
D gene: -

CDR3 DNA: TGTGCCAGCAGCATGGATGGGGAATACAATGAGCAGTTCTTC
CDR3 protein: CASSMDGEYNEQFF
clone size: few
V gene: TRBV28
J gene: TRBJ2-1
CDR3 length: 14
D gene: -

CDR3 DNA: TGCGCCAGCAGCATAACCGCGACAGGGGGAGTCGACAATGAGCAGTTCTTC
CDR3 protein: CASSITATGGVDNEQFF
clone size: few
V gene: TRBV5-1
J gene: TRBJ2-1
CDR3 length: 17
D gene: TRBD1

CDR3 DNA: TGTGCCAGCAGATCTTACGGGACAGGGTCTTCTTACGAGCAGTACTTC
CDR3 protein: CASRSYGTGSSYEQYF
clone size: -
V gene: TRBV28
J gene: TRBJ2-7
CDR3 length: 16
D gene: TRBD1

CDR3 DNA: TGTGCCAGCAGCGGGACAGGGCATGAGCAGTTCTTC
CDR3 protein: CASSGTGHEQFF
clone size: -
V gene: TRBV9
J gene: TRBJ2-1
CDR3 length: 12
D gene: TRBD1

CDR3 DNA: TGCAGCGTTGTAACGGGGCGGAGAGGGACCCAGTACTTC
CDR3 protein: CSVVTGRRGTQYF
clone size: -
V gene: TRBV29-1
J gene: TRBJ2-5
CDR3 length: 13
D gene: -

CDR3 DNA: TGTGCCAGCAGCTTAGATGGTGAAGATACGCAGTATTTT
CDR3 protein: CASSLDGEDTQYF
clone size: few
V gene: TRBV11-2
J gene: TRBJ2-3
CDR3 length: 13
D gene: -

CDR3 DNA: TGTGCCAGCAGCATACTAGCGGGGAACACAGATACGCAGTATTTT
CDR3 protein: CASSILAGNTDTQYF
clone size: -
V gene: TRBV5-4
J gene: TRBJ2-3
CDR3 length: 15
D gene: TRBD2

CDR3 DNA: TGTGCCAGCTCCCCGCGGGGAGCAAGCTCATGGCCAGATACGCAGTATTTT
CDR3 protein: CASSPRGASSWPDTQYF
clone size: -
V gene: TRBV27
J gene: TRBJ2-3
CDR3 length: 17
D gene: -

CDR3 DNA: TGCGCCAGCAGCGGAGCGATCGATGAGCAGTTCTTC
CDR3 protein: CASSGAIDEQFF
clone size: few
V gene: TRBV5-1
J gene: TRBJ2-1
CDR3 length: 12
D gene: -

CDR3 DNA: TGTGCCAGCAGTAGAGGGTTTCAGCCCCAGCATTTT
CDR3 protein: CASSRGFQPQHF
clone size: -
V gene: TRBV6-2/TRBV6-3
J gene: TRBJ1-5
CDR3 length: 12
D gene: -

CDR3 DNA: TGTGCCAGCACCGTCGAGGGACAAGAGACCCAGTACTTC
CDR3 protein: CASTVEGQETQYF
clone size: few
V gene: TRBV7-8
J gene: TRBJ2-5
CDR3 length: 13
D gene: -

CDR3 DNA: TGCAGTACCAAGACTAGCGGGCTTTACGAGCAGTACTTC
CDR3 protein: CSTKTSGLYEQYF
clone size: once
V gene: TRBV20-1
J gene: TRBJ2-7
CDR3 length: 13
D gene: TRBD2

CDR3 DNA: TGTGCCAGCAGCTACACAGGGGGGACAGATACGCAGTATTTT
CDR3 protein: CASSYTGGTDTQYF
clone size: few
V gene: TRBV7-2
J gene: TRBJ2-3
CDR3 length: 14
D gene: TRBD1

CDR3 DNA: TGTGCCAGCAGCTTAGTATCCTTGGATGCTAGACCACAAGAGACCCAGTACTTC
CDR3 protein: CASSLVSLDARPQETQYF
clone size: few
V gene: TRBV7-6
J gene: TRBJ2-5
CDR3 length: 18
D gene: -

CDR3 DNA: TGTGCCACCAGCAGGGGCCCCGACGGGAAAATTTTTACCGGGGAGCTGTTTTTT
CDR3 protein: CATSRGPDGKIFTGELFF
clone size: few
V gene: TRBV15
J gene: TRBJ2-2
CDR3 length: 18
D gene: -

CDR3 DNA: TGTGCCAGCAGACTACAGGGGGAACAGCCCCAGCATTTT
CDR3 protein: CASRLQGEQPQHF
clone size: few
V gene: TRBV6-2/TRBV6-3
J gene: TRBJ1-5
CDR3 length: 13
D gene: TRBD1

CDR3 DNA: TGTGCCACCGGGACAACCGTTGCCTACGAGCAGTACTTC
CDR3 protein: CATGTTVAYEQYF
clone size: many
V gene: TRBV27
J gene: TRBJ2-7
CDR3 length: 13
D gene: -

CDR3 DNA: TGCAGTGCTAGAGTAGGGAGAAACACTGAAGCTTTCTTT
CDR3 protein: CSARVGRNTEAFF
clone size: many
V gene: TRBV20-1
J gene: TRBJ1-1
CDR3 length: 13
D gene: -

CDR3 DNA: TGCAGTGCTCTATACGTGGAGCAGTACTTC
CDR3 protein: CSALYVEQYF
clone size: few
V gene: TRBV20-1
J gene: TRBJ2-7
CDR3 length: 10
D gene: -

CDR3 DNA: TGTGCCAGCAGCCCCCGACTCTTAATGAACACTGAAGCTTTCTTT
CDR3 protein: CASSPRLLMNTEAFF
clone size: few
V gene: TRBV11-2
J gene: TRBJ1-1
CDR3 length: 15
D gene: -

CDR3 DNA: TGCGCCAGCAGCTGGACAGGATACGAGCAGTACTTC
CDR3 protein: CASSWTGYEQYF
clone size: many
V gene: TRBV5-1
J gene: TRBJ2-7
CDR3 length: 12
D gene: TRBD1

CDR3 DNA: TGCAGTGCTAAGAGCCAACTAGCGGGGGGGCCAGATACGCAGTATTTT
CDR3 protein: CSAKSQLAGGPDTQYF
clone size: few
V gene: TRBV20-1
J gene: TRBJ2-3
CDR3 length: 16
D gene: TRBD2

CDR3 DNA: TGTGCCAGCAGTGAAGCGCGGGTTCTGGTAGAGCAGTTCTTC
CDR3 protein: CASSEARVLVEQFF
clone size: few
V gene: TRBV2
J gene: TRBJ2-1
CDR3 length: 14
D gene: -

CDR3 DNA: TGTGCCAGCAACGCCAGGGAATCAAATTCACCCCTCCACTTT
CDR3 protein: CASNARESNSPLHF
clone size: -
V gene: TRBV12-3/TRBV12-4
J gene: TRBJ1-6
CDR3 length: 14
D gene: -

CDR3 DNA: TGCGCCAGCAGCAAGGAGGGTCAGAACTACAATGAGCAGTTCTTC
CDR3 protein: CASSKEGQNYNEQFF
clone size: -
V gene: TRBV5-1
J gene: TRBJ2-1
CDR3 length: 15
D gene: -

CDR3 DNA: TGTGCCAGCAGTTACTCGGGGACTCCAGAGACCCAGTACTTC
CDR3 protein: CASSYSGTPETQYF
clone size: -
V gene: TRBV6-2/TRBV6-3
J gene: TRBJ2-5
CDR3 length: 14
D gene: -

CDR3 DNA: TGTGCCAGCAGCCGACGCGCTGGACCCGGGGCCTACGAGCAGTACTTC
CDR3 protein: CASSRRAGPGAYEQYF
clone size: few
V gene: TRBV7-2
J gene: TRBJ2-7
CDR3 length: 16
D gene: -

CDR3 DNA: TGTGCCAGCAGCGTAGCTGGGGGACACTATGGCTACACCTTC
CDR3 protein: CASSVAGGHYGYTF
clone size: few
V gene: TRBV9
J gene: TRBJ1-2
CDR3 length: 14
D gene: -

CDR3 DNA: TGCAGTGCTAGTATTGCGCTCTCGAAAGTCAATGAGCAGTTCTTC
CDR3 protein: CSASIALSKVNEQFF
clone size: few
V gene: TRBV20-1
J gene: TRBJ2-1
CDR3 length: 15
D gene: -

CDR3 DNA: TGCAGTGCTGGTCGTCAAGCGTCAGATACGCAGTATTTT
CDR3 protein: CSAGRQASDTQYF
clone size: -
V gene: TRBV20-1
J gene: TRBJ2-3
CDR3 length: 13
D gene: -

CDR3 DNA: TGTGCCAGTACTTGGCGGGAGATCTTGGACACCGGGGAGCTGTTTTTT
CDR3 protein: CASTWREILDTGELFF
clone size: few
V gene: TRBV19
J gene: TRBJ2-2
CDR3 length: 16
D gene: TRBD2

CDR3 DNA: TGCAGTGCTAGGGGAGGGAACACCATATATTTT
CDR3 protein: CSARGGNTIYF
clone size: many
V gene: TRBV20-1
J gene: TRBJ1-3
CDR3 length: 11
D gene: -

CDR3 DNA: TGTGCCAGCAGCGGGACTCCCCTATACGAGCAGTACTTC
CDR3 protein: CASSGTPLYEQYF
clone size: few
V gene: TRBV6-2/TRBV6-3
J gene: TRBJ2-7
CDR3 length: 13
D gene: -

CDR3 DNA: TGTGCCACCAGTGAACAAGACAGACACTACGAGCAGTACTTC
CDR3 protein: CATSEQDRHYEQYF
clone size: few
V gene: TRBV24-1
J gene: TRBJ2-7
CDR3 length: 14
D gene: -

CDR3 DNA: TGTGCCAGCAGTGCCTACTCCGGGGAGTACTTC
CDR3 protein: CASSAYSGEYF
clone size: few
V gene: TRBV2
J gene: TRBJ2-7
CDR3 length: 11
D gene: -

CDR3 DNA: TGTGCCAGCAGTTTCGCCGGAGGACAGTACAATGAGCAGTTCTTC
CDR3 protein: CASSFAGGQYNEQFF
clone size: -
V gene: TRBV6-5
J gene: TRBJ2-1
CDR3 length: 15
D gene: -

CDR3 DNA: TGTGCCAGCAGCTTTCGACAGGGAGGAGCTTTCTTT
CDR3 protein: CASSFRQGGAFF
clone size: many
V gene: TRBV7-2
J gene: TRBJ1-1
CDR3 length: 12
D gene: TRBD1

CDR3 DNA: TGTGCCAGCAGCTTGAGTAGACTGGGCGAGCAGTACTTC
CDR3 protein: CASSLSRLGEQYF
clone size: -
V gene: TRBV7-2
J gene: TRBJ2-7
CDR3 length: 13
D gene: -